Here is one T cell receptor beta chain with its context. The antigen this receptor binds is unknown. There are no base qualities to consult, and no much larger clone falls within one base. The CDR1 and CDR2 encoded by the germline V gene are SGHRS and YFSETQ. Taken from cysteine to phenylalanine, the CDR3 has 15 residues. The kept DNA is CDR3 alone, 45 bases in frame from the first base. V loses 6 bases at its end and J loses 1 base; junction bases beyond the gene matches: 9. The data were taken from a study of cytomegalovirus exposure and HLA in healthy donors (dated by TCRdb to about 2017). Describing the broader study: The 670 or so repertoires of the first cohort and the 95 to 150 validation repertoires were produced on the same platform, according to a later analysis. To predict cytomegalovirus infection status, the study brought together high-throughput TCR immunosequencing, statistical association of individual TCRs with disease status, and machine learning. Along with the approximately 600-subject first cohort, a separate validation cohort of 120 different subjects was used. The study was designed to test whether signatures of past pathogen exposure could be identified by cataloging public T cell receptors.

Separate from the approximately 670-subject first cohort, the validation cohort of 90 to 150 subjects was the group to which the donors belonged. Overall results and qualifications from the work: Most TCR sequences were seen in very few donors, while some public TCRs were found in many individuals. All 110 or so repertoires were used to score co-occurrence in the validation cohort in a later analysis, because that analysis had no HLA typing for the cohort. Cytomegalovirus status was reported to be diagnosed by the classifier with high specificity and sensitivity in both the original and validation cohorts. Of the cluster scores, roughly 95% were above 0 in a later analysis, which found that TCRs clustered in the first cohort also tended to co-occur in the 120 validation repertoires. The authors suggested that the approach could potentially be extended to other disease states and immunological phenotypes. In vitro tests confirmed that three of the cytomegalovirus-associated TCR beta chains recognize cytomegalovirus antigens. The study gave a list of about 150 TCR beta chains associated with cytomegalovirus.

Library generation was performed with the immunoSEQ multiplex PCR assay. The study's own analysis went as follows. To diagnose cytomegalovirus status from the catalog of TCR beta chain sequences, a statistical classification framework was built. In its TCRdb copy, this immuneACCESS table keeps in-frame sequences only and misses some clones. Where compared with another copy, unresolved V genes explain less than half of these, and the others have no known cause. V, J and clone size are taken as reported in that table, and D and trimming were inferred from the DNA itself. This sample is represented by approximately 120,000 clones; roughly 93% of them were singletons. Roughly 1.2% of the sample rests with the top ten.

The rearranged segments are TRBV5-1 and TRBJ1-2, and 7 junctional nucleotides match TRBD1. The sequenced material came from PBMCs. This clonotype was sampled from a woman between 18 and 29 years old in good health and CMV-seronegative. The DNA is TGCGCCAGCACCGATTACAGGGGTAATAACTATGGCTACACCTTC. Translated, this gives CASTDYRGNNYGYTF.